The clone carrying this T cell receptor beta chain was counted a few times. The target antigen is unknown. Prepared libraries of TCR beta cDNA carried unique molecular identifiers. Input populations of about 0.9 to 10 million T cells gave rise to roughly 500,000 cDNA molecules. MiXCR was run by TCRdb on the PCR reads, yielding one entry per CDR3 protein. The profile shows roughly 650,000 distinct CDR3 sequences, roughly three fifths of them singletons. This specimen comes from a study of post-analysis software for immune sequencing data. Study results and caveats: With F measure, samples from one preparation batch clustered together strongly. Compared against controls, patients with multiple sclerosis displayed significantly lower normalized Chao1 diversity.

The source is a girl aged 2 to 9 with multiple sclerosis. Sequenced sample: blood.

CDR3 coding DNA: TGTGCCTGGAGTCCCGGACAGGGACCCCTCTATGGCTACACCTTC. Its translation: CAWSPGQGPLYGYTF. The chain is built from TRBV30 and TRBJ1-2; 8 bases fit TRBD1. Germline lookup yields CDR1 GTSNPN and CDR2 SVGIG (reference sequence). The CDR3 spans 15 residues. V shed 2 bases and J 4 bases; nucleotides not matched to a gene: 9.